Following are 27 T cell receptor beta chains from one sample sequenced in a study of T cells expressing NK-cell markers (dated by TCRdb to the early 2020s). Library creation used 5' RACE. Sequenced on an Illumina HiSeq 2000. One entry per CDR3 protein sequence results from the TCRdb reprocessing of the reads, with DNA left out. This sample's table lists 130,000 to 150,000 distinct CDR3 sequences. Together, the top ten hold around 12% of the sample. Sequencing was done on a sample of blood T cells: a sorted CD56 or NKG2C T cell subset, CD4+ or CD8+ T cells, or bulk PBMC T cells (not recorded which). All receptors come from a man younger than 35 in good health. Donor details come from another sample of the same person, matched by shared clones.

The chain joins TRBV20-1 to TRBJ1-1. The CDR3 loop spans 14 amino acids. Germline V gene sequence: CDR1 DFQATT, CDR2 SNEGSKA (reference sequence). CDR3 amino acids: CSARDFLRDTEAFF.

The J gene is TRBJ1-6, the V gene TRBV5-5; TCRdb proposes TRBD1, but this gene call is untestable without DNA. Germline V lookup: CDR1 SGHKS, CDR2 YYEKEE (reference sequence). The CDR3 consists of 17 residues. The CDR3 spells CASSLAGTGGYNSPLHF.

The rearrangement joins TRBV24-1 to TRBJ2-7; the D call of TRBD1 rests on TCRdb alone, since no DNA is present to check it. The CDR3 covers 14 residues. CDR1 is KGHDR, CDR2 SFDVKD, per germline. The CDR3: CATSDSDSTYEQYF.

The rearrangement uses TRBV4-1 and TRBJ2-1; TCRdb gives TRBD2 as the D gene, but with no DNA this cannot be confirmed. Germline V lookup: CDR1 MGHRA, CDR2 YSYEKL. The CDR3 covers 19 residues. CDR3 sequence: CASSQDAAGGLAVYNEQFF.

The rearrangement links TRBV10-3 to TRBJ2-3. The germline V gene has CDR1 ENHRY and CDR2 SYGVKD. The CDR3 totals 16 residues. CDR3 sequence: CAISESRLTGTDTQYF.

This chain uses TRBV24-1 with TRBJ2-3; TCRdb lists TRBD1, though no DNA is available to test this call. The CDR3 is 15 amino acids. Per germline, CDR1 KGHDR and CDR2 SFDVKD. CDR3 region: CATSDFPDRPDTQYF.

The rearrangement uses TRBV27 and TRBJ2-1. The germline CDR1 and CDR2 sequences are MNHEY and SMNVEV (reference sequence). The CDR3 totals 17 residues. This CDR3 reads CASSFSRLEGYYNEQFF.

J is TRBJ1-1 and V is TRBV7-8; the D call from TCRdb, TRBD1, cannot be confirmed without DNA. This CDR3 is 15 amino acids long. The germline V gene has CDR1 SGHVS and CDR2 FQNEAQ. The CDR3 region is CASSLPTGLNTEAFF.

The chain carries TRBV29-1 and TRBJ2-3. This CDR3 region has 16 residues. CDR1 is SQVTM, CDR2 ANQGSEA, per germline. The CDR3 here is CSVEDRNEVHTDTQYF.

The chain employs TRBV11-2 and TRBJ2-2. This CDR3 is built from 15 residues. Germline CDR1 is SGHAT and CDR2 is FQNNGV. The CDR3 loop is CASSFRLAGTGELFF. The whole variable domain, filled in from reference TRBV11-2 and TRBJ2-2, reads EAGVAQSPRYKIIEKRQSVAFWCNPISGHATLYWYQQILGQGPKLLIQFQNNGVVDDSQLPKDRFSAERLKGVDSTLKIQPAKLEDSAVYLCASSFRLAGTGELFFGEGSRLTVL.

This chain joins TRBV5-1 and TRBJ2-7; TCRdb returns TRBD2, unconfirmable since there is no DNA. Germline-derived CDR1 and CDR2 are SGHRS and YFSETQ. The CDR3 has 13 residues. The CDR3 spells CASSGPLSYEQYF.

This chain's CDR3 is CASSLEGGPQFF. V is TRBV7-9 and J is TRBJ2-1; TCRdb proposes TRBD2, but this gene call is untestable without DNA. CDR3 length: 12 amino acids. Germline values: CDR1 SEHNR, CDR2 FQNEAQ (reference sequence).

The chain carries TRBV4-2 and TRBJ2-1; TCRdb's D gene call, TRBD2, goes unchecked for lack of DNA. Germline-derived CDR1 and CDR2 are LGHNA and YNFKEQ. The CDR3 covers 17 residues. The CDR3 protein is CASSQDGREGFYNEQFF.

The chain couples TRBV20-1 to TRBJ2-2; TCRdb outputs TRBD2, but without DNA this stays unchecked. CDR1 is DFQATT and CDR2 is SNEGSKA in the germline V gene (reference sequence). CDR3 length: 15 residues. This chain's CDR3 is CSAHPDREGTGELFF.

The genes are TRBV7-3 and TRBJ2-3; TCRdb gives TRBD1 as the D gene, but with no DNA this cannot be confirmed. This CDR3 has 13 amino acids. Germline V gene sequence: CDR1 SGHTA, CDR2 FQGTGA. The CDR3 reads CASSPGLGDTQYF.

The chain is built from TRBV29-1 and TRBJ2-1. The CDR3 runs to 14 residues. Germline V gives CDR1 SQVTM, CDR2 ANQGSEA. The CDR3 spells CSVIYGSSYNEQFF.

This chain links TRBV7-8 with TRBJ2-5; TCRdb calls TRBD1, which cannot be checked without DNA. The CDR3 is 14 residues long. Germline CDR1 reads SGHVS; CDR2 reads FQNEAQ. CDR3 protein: CASSLKTGVETQYF.

The CDR3 loop is CASSEEGASAYNEQFF. The gene calls are TRBV6-4 and TRBJ2-1; TCRdb's assignment of TRBD2 cannot be checked, as there is no DNA. In germline, CDR1 is MRHNA, CDR2 SNTAGT. CDR3 size: 16 residues.

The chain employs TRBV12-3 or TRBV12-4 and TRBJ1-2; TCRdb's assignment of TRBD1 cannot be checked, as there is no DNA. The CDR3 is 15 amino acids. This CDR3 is CASSTLETGNYGYTF.

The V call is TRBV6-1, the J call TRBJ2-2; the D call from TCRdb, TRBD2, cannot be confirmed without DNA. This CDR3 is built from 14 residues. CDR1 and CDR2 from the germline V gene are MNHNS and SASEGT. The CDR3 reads CASKGLANTGELFF.

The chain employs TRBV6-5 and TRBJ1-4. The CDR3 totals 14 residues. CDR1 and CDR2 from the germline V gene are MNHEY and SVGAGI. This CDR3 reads CASSYSQGGEKLFF.

CDR3 protein: CASSQDEKNIQYF. This sequence joins TRBV4-2 and TRBJ2-4. This CDR3 spans 13 amino acids. Germline V gene sequence: CDR1 LGHNA, CDR2 YNFKEQ.

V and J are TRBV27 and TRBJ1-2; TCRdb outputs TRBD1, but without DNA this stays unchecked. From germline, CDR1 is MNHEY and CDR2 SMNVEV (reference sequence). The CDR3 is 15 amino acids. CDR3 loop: CASSFLTQGARGYTF.

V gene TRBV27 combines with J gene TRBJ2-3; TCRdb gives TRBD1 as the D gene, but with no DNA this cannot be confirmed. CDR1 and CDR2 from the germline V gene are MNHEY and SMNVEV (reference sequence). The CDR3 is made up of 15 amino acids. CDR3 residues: CASSLSGPNTDTQYF.

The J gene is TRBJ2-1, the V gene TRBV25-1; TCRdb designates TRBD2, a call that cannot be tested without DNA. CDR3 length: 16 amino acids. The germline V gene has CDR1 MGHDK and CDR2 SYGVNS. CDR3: CASSEYGLGGYNEQFF.

This CDR3 is CASTSSGGIEKLFF. J is TRBJ1-4 and V is TRBV7-8. Germline loops: CDR1 SGHVS, CDR2 FQNEAQ. There are 14 residues in the CDR3.

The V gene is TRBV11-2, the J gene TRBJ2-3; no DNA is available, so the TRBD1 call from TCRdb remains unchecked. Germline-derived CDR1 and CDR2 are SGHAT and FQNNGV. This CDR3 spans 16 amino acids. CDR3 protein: CASSLLSGPLTDTQYF.